The rows below give T cell receptor beta chains drawn from one sample of a study of human T cells and chemical hapten exposure. TCRdb called the RACE reads again in MiXCR, with one record for every CDR3 protein. There are about 84,000 distinct CDR3 sequences in the sample; more than 9% occur only once, and 4% to 5.5% lies in the top ten. The material was whole blood, obtained in connection with sensitization to the hapten diphenylcyclopropenone (DPC). These receptor sequences come from a woman between 45 and 65 years old with alopecia areata. Some clones in this sample may be carry-over from other donors' samples. Each CDR3 is given with its conserved first and last residue. The D gene is left open where the match is weak. The size field is filled for only some rows; it gives once, few, many or a size class.

CDR3 protein: CAISESLAGERSYEQYF
CDR3 DNA: TGTGCCATCAGTGAGTCTTTGGCGGGAGAAAGGTCCTACGAGCAGTACTTC
V gene: TRBV10-3
clone size: few
D gene: TRBD2
J gene: TRBJ2-7

CDR3 protein: CASSPPGTVLYGYTF
CDR3 DNA: TGTGCCAGCTCACCCCCGGGAACGGTCCTCTATGGCTACACCTTC
V gene: TRBV18
clone size: many
D gene: NA
J gene: TRBJ1-2

CDR3 protein: CASSLVGSGEQETQYF
CDR3 DNA: TGCGCCAGCAGCTTGGTTGGTAGCGGGGAGCAAGAGACCCAGTACTTC
V gene: TRBV5-1
clone size: many
D gene: TRBD2
J gene: TRBJ2-5

CDR3 protein: CASSQVWAPEGELFF
CDR3 DNA: TGCGCCAGCAGCCAAGTATGGGCCCCCGAGGGGGAGCTGTTTTTT
V gene: TRBV4-3
clone size: few
D gene: NA
J gene: TRBJ2-2

CDR3 protein: CASSPILAATSYNEQFF
CDR3 DNA: TGTGCCAGCAGTCCCATCCTAGCGGCCACCTCCTACAATGAGCAGTTCTTC
V gene: TRBV12-3/TRBV12-4
clone size: NA
D gene: TRBD2
J gene: TRBJ2-1

CDR3 protein: CASSAREERITGELFF
CDR3 DNA: TGTGCCAGCAGCGCCCGAGAGGAGCGTATCACCGGGGAGCTGTTTTTT
V gene: TRBV9
clone size: NA
D gene: NA
J gene: TRBJ2-2

CDR3 protein: CASLGTESSYNSPLHF
CDR3 DNA: TGTGCCAGCCTTGGGACAGAGAGCTCCTATAATTCACCCCTCCACTTT
V gene: TRBV28
clone size: few
D gene: TRBD1
J gene: TRBJ1-6

CDR3 protein: CASSEHRGSYNEQFF
CDR3 DNA: TGTGCCAGCAGTGAACACAGGGGGAGCTACAATGAGCAGTTCTTC
V gene: TRBV28
clone size: many
D gene: TRBD1
J gene: TRBJ2-1

CDR3 protein: CATSRLRQGSTEAFF
CDR3 DNA: TGTGCCACCAGCAGACTTCGACAGGGGAGTACTGAAGCTTTCTTT
V gene: TRBV15
clone size: many
D gene: TRBD1
J gene: TRBJ1-1

CDR3 protein: CASSSDRNLGDTQYF
CDR3 DNA: TGTGCCAGCAGCTCGGACAGGAACCTAGGAGATACGCAGTATTTT
V gene: TRBV7-9
clone size: many
D gene: TRBD1
J gene: TRBJ2-3

CDR3 protein: CASSHGPRARESETQYF
CDR3 DNA: TGTGCCAGCAGCCATGGCCCTAGGGCGCGGGAGAGTGAGACCCAGTACTTC
V gene: TRBV3-1
clone size: NA
D gene: TRBD2
J gene: TRBJ2-5

CDR3 protein: CASSFQAGGPGNEQFF
CDR3 DNA: TGCGCCAGCAGCTTCCAAGCGGGAGGGCCGGGGAATGAGCAGTTCTTC
V gene: TRBV5-1
clone size: NA
D gene: TRBD2
J gene: TRBJ2-1

CDR3 protein: CSVRRVGMNTEAFF
CDR3 DNA: TGCAGCGTTCGCAGGGTTGGAATGAACACTGAAGCTTTCTTT
V gene: TRBV29-1
clone size: NA
D gene: NA
J gene: TRBJ1-1

CDR3 protein: CASSRTDNQPQHF
CDR3 DNA: TGTGCCAGCAGCCGGACAGACAATCAGCCCCAGCATTTT
V gene: TRBV11-2
clone size: many
D gene: NA
J gene: TRBJ1-5

CDR3 protein: CASTAFRRGTEAFF
CDR3 DNA: TGCGCCAGCACCGCTTTCCGCCGGGGGACTGAAGCTTTCTTT
V gene: TRBV5-1
clone size: many
D gene: NA
J gene: TRBJ1-1

CDR3 protein: CASSAAEISPPNQYF
CDR3 DNA: TGTGCCAGCAGCGCAGCCGAAATTTCCCCGCCAAATCAGTACTTC
V gene: TRBV7-8
clone size: NA
D gene: NA
J gene: TRBJ2-7

CDR3 protein: CSVEGGETEAFF
CDR3 DNA: TGCAGCGTTGAAGGGGGGGAGACTGAAGCTTTCTTT
V gene: TRBV29-1
clone size: NA
D gene: NA
J gene: TRBJ1-1

CDR3 protein: CASSVETSTDTQYF
CDR3 DNA: TGTGCCAGCAGCGTAGAAACTAGCACAGATACGCAGTATTTT
V gene: TRBV9
clone size: NA
D gene: NA
J gene: TRBJ2-3

CDR3 protein: CASSVDTRFETQYF
CDR3 DNA: TGTGCCAGCAGCGTAGATACGAGATTTGAGACCCAGTACTTC
V gene: TRBV9
clone size: many
D gene: NA
J gene: TRBJ2-5

CDR3 protein: CSVTGTGGSYEQYF
CDR3 DNA: TGCAGCGTAACCGGGACAGGGGGGTCCTACGAGCAGTACTTC
V gene: TRBV29-1
clone size: NA
D gene: TRBD1
J gene: TRBJ2-7

CDR3 protein: CASSLLASGIDTQYF
CDR3 DNA: TGTGCCAGCAGCTTGTTGGCTAGCGGGATAGATACGCAGTATTTT
V gene: TRBV5-5
clone size: many
D gene: TRBD2
J gene: TRBJ2-3

CDR3 protein: CASSSVTGELFF
CDR3 DNA: TGCGCCAGCAGTAGTGTCACCGGGGAGCTGTTTTTT
V gene: TRBV5-1
clone size: NA
D gene: NA
J gene: TRBJ2-2

CDR3 protein: CASRKDREFTEAFF
CDR3 DNA: TGTGCCAGCAGGAAAGACAGAGAATTTACTGAAGCTTTCTTT
V gene: TRBV6-1
clone size: few
D gene: NA
J gene: TRBJ1-1

CDR3 protein: CASSPLAAVNTDTQYF
CDR3 DNA: TGTGCCAGCTCACCACTAGCGGCAGTTAACACAGATACGCAGTATTTT
V gene: TRBV18
clone size: few
D gene: NA
J gene: TRBJ2-3

CDR3 protein: CASSQSGLAVNTDTQYF
CDR3 DNA: TGTGCCAGCAGTCAATCGGGACTAGCGGTGAACACAGATACGCAGTATTTT
V gene: TRBV28
clone size: few
D gene: TRBD2
J gene: TRBJ2-3

CDR3 protein: CASSEVTYNEQFF
CDR3 DNA: TGTGCCAGCAGTGAGGTGACCTACAATGAGCAGTTCTTC
V gene: TRBV2
clone size: NA
D gene: NA
J gene: TRBJ2-1